This T cell receptor beta chain derives from a study of cytomegalovirus exposure and HLA in healthy donors. Whole-study findings and limits: According to the study, approximately 150 TCR beta chains were cytomegalovirus-associated.

When sampled, the donors appeared nominally healthy, though they likely had unrecorded immune exposures. A note on this clone: The antigen is undetermined.

The PCR was carried out with 60 Vbeta primers and 13 Jbeta primers. The protocol was immunoSEQ multiplex PCR, while the TCRdb copy is restricted to in-frame clones and leaves out a portion. The table records roughly 150,000 clones, roughly 80% of them present only once. Germline V lookup: CDR1 MNHEY, CDR2 SMNVEV (reference sequence). CDR3 size: 15 residues. Losses at the gene ends were 5 bases for V and 4 bases for J; bases not matched to a gene: 5. The sequence was collected from a male donor in good health and CMV-seronegative. Sequences were obtained from PBMCs. The chain has TRBV27 and TRBJ2-6, with 7 bases identical to TRBD1. Written as DNA, the CDR3 is TGTGCCAGCAGTGTGACAGGGACCGGGGCCAACGTCCTGACTTTC. This gives the protein CASSVTGTGANVLTF.